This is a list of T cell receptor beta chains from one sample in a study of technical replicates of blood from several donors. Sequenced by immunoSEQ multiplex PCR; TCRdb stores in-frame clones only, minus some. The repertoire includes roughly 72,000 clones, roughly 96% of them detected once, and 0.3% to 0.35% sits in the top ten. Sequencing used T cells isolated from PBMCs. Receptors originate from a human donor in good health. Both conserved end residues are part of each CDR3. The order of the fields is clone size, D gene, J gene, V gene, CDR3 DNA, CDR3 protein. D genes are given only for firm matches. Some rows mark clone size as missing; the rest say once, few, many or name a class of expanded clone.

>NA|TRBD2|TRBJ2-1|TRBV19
TGTGCCAGTAGCCAAGGAGCGGGAGTTTTCGAGCAGTTCTTC
CASSQGAGVFEQFF
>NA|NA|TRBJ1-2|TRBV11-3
TGTGCCAGCAGCTTTTCGTATGGCTACACCTTC
CASSFSYGYTF
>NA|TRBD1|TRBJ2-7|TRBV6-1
TGTGCCAGCATAAAGGACAGGATCGAGCAGTACTTC
CASIKDRIEQYF
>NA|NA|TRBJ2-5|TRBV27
TGTGCCAGCAGCCTACTACAGGGGGGGGCAGAGACCCAGTACTTC
CASSLLQGGAETQYF
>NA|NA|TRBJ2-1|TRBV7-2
TGTGCCAGCAGCTTAGCAGAGGACTACAATGAGCAGTTCTTC
CASSLAEDYNEQFF
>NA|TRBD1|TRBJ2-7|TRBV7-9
TGTGCCAGCAGCCCCACGGGACAGGGACACGAGCAGTACTTC
CASSPTGQGHEQYF
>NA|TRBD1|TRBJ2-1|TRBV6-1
TGTGCCAGCAGTGGGACAGGGGCCTACAATGAGCAGTTCTTC
CASSGTGAYNEQFF
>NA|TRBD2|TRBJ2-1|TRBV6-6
TGTGCCAGCAGTTCCGCGGGAGTAGCCTACAATGAGCAGTTCTTC
CASSSAGVAYNEQFF
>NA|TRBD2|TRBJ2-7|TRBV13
TGTGCCAGCAGCTTAAACCTAGCGGGAGTCGACGAGCAGTACTTC
CASSLNLAGVDEQYF
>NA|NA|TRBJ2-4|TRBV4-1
TGCGCCAGCAGCCAAGTTCCGGCACCCTCAGGGAACATTCAGTACTTC
CASSQVPAPSGNIQYF
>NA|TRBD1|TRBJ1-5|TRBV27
TGTGCCAGCGACAGGGGGAGTAGGCAGCCCCAGCATTTT
CASDRGSRQPQHF
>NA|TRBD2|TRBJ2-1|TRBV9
TGTGCCAGCAGCGGAATCAAGATCGGGAGGGAGGGTGGTGAGCAGTTCTTC
CASSGIKIGREGGEQFF
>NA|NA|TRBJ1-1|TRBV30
TGTGCCTGGGTAGGTGGTGGGCTCGTCACTGAAGCTTTCTTT
CAWVGGGLVTEAFF
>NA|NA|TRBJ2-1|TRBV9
TGTGCCAGCAGCGTACCGACTGGGTACAATGAGCAGTTCTTC
CASSVPTGYNEQFF
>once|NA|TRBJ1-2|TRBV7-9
TGTGCCAGCAGCTTAGTAGACCGGGGGAATGGCTACACCTTC
CASSLVDRGNGYTF
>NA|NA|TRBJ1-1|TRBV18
TGTGCCAGCTCACCAGGGCCCTCTAACACTGAAGCTTTCTTT
CASSPGPSNTEAFF
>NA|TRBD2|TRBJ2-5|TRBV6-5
TGTGCCAGCAGTACCTTAGCGGGAGGGCAGGAGACCCAGTACTTC
CASSTLAGGQETQYF
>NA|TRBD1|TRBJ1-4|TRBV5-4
TGTGCCAGCAGCCTGGACAGGGGGACGCTTGGTGAAAAACTGTTTTTT
CASSLDRGTLGEKLFF
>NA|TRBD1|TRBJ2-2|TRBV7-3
TGTGCCAGCAGCTTACCACAGGGGGCTCTTGCCGGGGAGCTGTTTTTT
CASSLPQGALAGELFF
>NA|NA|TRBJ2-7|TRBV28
TGTGCCAGCAGTCGTTCTTACTTCTACGAGCAGTACTTC
CASSRSYFYEQYF
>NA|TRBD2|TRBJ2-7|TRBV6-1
TGTGCCAGCAGTGAAAGTCCGGGACTAGCAGGCGAGCAGTACTTC
CASSESPGLAGEQYF
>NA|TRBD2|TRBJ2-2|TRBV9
TGTGCCAGCAGCCCTCCTAGCGGGAGTACCGGGGAGCTGTTTTTT
CASSPPSGSTGELFF
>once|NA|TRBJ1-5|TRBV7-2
TGTGCCAGCAGTGGGGAGAGCCAGAGCAATCAGCCCCAGCATTTT
CASSGESQSNQPQHF
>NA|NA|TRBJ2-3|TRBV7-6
TGTGCCAGCAGCTTATCCGGGAGAGCAGATACGCAGTATTTT
CASSLSGRADTQYF
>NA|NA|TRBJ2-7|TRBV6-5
TGTGCCAGCAGAACCGCCCAGGTATACTACGAGCAGTACTTC
CASRTAQVYYEQYF
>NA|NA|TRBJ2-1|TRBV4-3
TGCGCCAGCAGCCCAGAGGGGCGGCATGAGCAGTTCTTC
CASSPEGRHEQFF
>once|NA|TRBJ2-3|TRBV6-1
TGTGCCAGCAGTGGGGGGCTAGCCGCAGATACGCAGTATTTT
CASSGGLAADTQYF
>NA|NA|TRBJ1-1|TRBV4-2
TGTGCCAGCAGCCAATATTTGACGGGGGGTGAAAGGGCTGAAGCTTTCTTT
CASSQYLTGGERAEAFF
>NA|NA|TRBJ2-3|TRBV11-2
TGTGCCAGCAGCTCCTATTTAAGCACAGATACGCAGTATTTT
CASSSYLSTDTQYF
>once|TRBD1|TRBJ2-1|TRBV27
TGTGCCAGCAGTTTATCCGGGACAGGAGTTCACAATGAGCAGTTCTTC
CASSLSGTGVHNEQFF
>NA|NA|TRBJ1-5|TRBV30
TGTGCCTGGAGTGGCGGGGGGGGCCAGCCCCAGCATTTT
CAWSGGGGQPQHF
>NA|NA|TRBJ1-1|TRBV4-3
TGCGCCAGCAGCCAGGGGGGGACCACTGAAGCTTTCTTT
CASSQGGTTEAFF
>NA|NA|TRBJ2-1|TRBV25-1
TGTGCCAGCAGTGAATCCGGCATTGCGGGCAATGAGCAGTTCTTC
CASSESGIAGNEQFF
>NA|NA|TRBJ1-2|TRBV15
TGTGCCACCGCTGCGACGGACAAAGCTAACTATGGCTACACCTTC
CATAATDKANYGYTF
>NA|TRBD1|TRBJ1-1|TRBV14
TGTGCCAGCAGCCAAGAGTTGGCCAGGGGGAGGATCACTGAAGCTTTCTTT
CASSQELARGRITEAFF
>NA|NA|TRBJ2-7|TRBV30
TGTGCCTCCCCCTCGGAGAGAGGGCCCGAGCAGTACTTC
CASPSERGPEQYF
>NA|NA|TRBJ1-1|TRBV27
TGTGCCAGCAGTTTATCGGGGGGGCGTGAGGCTTTCTTT
CASSLSGGREAFF
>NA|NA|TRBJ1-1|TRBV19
TGTGCCAGTAGTAGTCCTCGTACTGAAGCTTTCTTT
CASSSPRTEAFF
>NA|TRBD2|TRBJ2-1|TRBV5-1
TGCGCCAGCAGCTTGGGGGGACTAGCCTACAATGAGCAGTTCTTC
CASSLGGLAYNEQFF
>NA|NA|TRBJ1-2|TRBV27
TGTGCCAGCAGTTTGTCTGGGAGCCCTAACTATGGCTACACCTTC
CASSLSGSPNYGYTF
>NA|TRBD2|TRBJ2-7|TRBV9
TGTGCCAGCAGCACTGGGACTAGCGGGCTCTCCTACGAGCAGTACTTC
CASSTGTSGLSYEQYF
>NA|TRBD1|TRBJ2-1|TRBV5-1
TGCGCCAGCAGCTCCGCCGGGACAGAGTACAATGAGCAGTTCTTC
CASSSAGTEYNEQFF
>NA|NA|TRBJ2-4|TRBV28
TGTGCCACCCACACGGGAAGTGCCAAAAACATTCAGTACTTC
CATHTGSAKNIQYF
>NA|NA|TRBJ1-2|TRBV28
TGTGCCAGCAGTTTCTATCCCGGAGGAGGCTATGGCTACACCTTC
CASSFYPGGGYGYTF
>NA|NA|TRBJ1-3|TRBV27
TGTGCCAGCAGTTTACAGGGGCCCACTGGAAACACCATATATTTT
CASSLQGPTGNTIYF
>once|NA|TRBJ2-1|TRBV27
TGTGCCAGCAGTTTAAACGGGAGAAACAATGAGCAGTTCTTC
CASSLNGRNNEQFF
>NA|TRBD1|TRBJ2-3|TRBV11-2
TGTGCCAGCAGCTTAGAAGTGGGACAGGGGGCGATAGATACGCAGTATTTT
CASSLEVGQGAIDTQYF
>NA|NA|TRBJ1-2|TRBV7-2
TGTGCCAGCAGCTCCAAGCCGGGACAAGGTCCTGGCTACACCTTC
CASSSKPGQGPGYTF
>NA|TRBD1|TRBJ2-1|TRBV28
TGTGCCAGCAGGGTGGACAGGGTTAGGAATGAGCAGTTCTTC
CASRVDRVRNEQFF
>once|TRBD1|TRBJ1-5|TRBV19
TGTGCCAGTACCCTCGGGACAGGGAGTTTTCAGCCCCAGCATTTT
CASTLGTGSFQPQHF
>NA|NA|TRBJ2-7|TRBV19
TGTGCCAGTAGTATGGGACCCGCGGGGAGCGAGCAGTACTTC
CASSMGPAGSEQYF
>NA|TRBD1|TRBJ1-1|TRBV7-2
TGTGCCAGCAGCGTATACAGGGGGGCGAACACTGAAGCTTTCTTT
CASSVYRGANTEAFF
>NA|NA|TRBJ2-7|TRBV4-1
TGCGCCAGCAGCCAAGAGCCTAGCAAATCCTACGAGCAGTACTTC
CASSQEPSKSYEQYF
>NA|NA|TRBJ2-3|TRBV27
TGTGCCAGCAGTCTTTTCCTCACAGATACGCAGTATTTT
CASSLFLTDTQYF
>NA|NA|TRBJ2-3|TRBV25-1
TGTGCCAGCAGTGAATACGGGGACATAACAGATACGCAGTATTTT
CASSEYGDITDTQYF
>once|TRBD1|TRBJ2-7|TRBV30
TGTGCCTGGTCCCGGACAGGGGGGCTTGTCGAGCAGTACTTC
CAWSRTGGLVEQYF
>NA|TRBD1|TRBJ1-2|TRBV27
TGTGCCAGCAGTTTACGGCGGGACAGCATTCGAGGCTACACCTTC
CASSLRRDSIRGYTF
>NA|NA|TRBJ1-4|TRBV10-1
TGCGCCAGCAGTGAAGGCAGGGTGGGTGAAAAACTGTTTTTT
CASSEGRVGEKLFF
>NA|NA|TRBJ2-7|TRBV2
TGTGCCAGCAGTCCCTTCTCCTACGAGCAGTACTTC
CASSPFSYEQYF